What follows are 20 T cell receptor beta chains derived from one specimen sequenced in a study of blood T cell repertoires in COVID-19 (dated by TCRdb to about 2020). Library generation was performed with the immunoSEQ multiplex PCR assay. TCRdb took over this immuneACCESS table, retaining in-frame rearrangements with V and J assigned. Such tables are incomplete; in checked studies, under half of the missing clones stem from an unresolved V gene, and the remainder is unexplained. For this sample the table gives hundreds of thousands of clones, of which approximately 91% were detected only once. The biggest ten clones account for 6% to 8.5% of the sample. Sequencing was performed on peripheral blood. The receptors stem from a woman between 65 and 79 years old with COVID-19, enrolled during active disease.

This chain uses TRBV7-9 with TRBJ2-1, with TRBD2 matching 8 bases. Germline V gene lookup returns CDR1 SEHNR and CDR2 FQNEAQ (reference sequence). Unmatched junction bases numbered 9, after V lost 3 bases and J lost 8 bases. This CDR3 is built from 15 residues. CDR3 sequence reads: CASSFGLISGDEQFF. As DNA, the CDR3 is TGTGCCAGCAGCTTTGGGTTGATTAGCGGGGATGAGCAGTTCTTC. The whole variable domain, filled in from reference TRBV7-9 and TRBJ2-1, reads DTGVSQNPRHKITKRGQNVTFRCDPISEHNRLYWYRQTLGQGPEFLTYFQNEAQLEKSRLLSDRFSAERPKGSFSTLEIQRTEQGDSAMYLCASSFGLISGDEQFFGPGTRLTVL.

This chain links TRBV30 with TRBJ2-1, with 10 positions matching TRBD1. CDR1 and CDR2 (germline): GTSNPN, SVGIG (reference sequence). V dropped 2 bases and J dropped 10; count of bases not matched to a gene: 14. The CDR3 sequence is 16 residues long. The CDR3 here is CAWSPMTGTGAGEQFF. The DNA for the CDR3 is TGTGCCTGGAGTCCCATGACCGGGACAGGGGCGGGCGAGCAGTTCTTC.

The J gene is TRBJ2-5, the V gene TRBV27; TRBD2 agrees at 8 bases. CDR3 size: 15 residues. Germline CDR1 and CDR2: MNHEY and SMNVEV (reference sequence). The ends lost 5 bases at V and 0 bases at J; junction bases unmatched: 5. The DNA of the CDR3 is TGTGCCAGCAGTAAAATAGCGGGGTACCAAGAGACCCAGTACTTC. It codes for CASSKIAGYQETQYF.

This clone was observed a single time. This sequence joins TRBV28 and TRBJ1-5, with 9 positions matching TRBD1. The CDR3 contains 16 residues. Looked up from germline, CDR1 is MDHEN and CDR2 is SYDVKM. V lost 6 bases to trimming and J lost 7 bases; unmatched junction nucleotides: 13. CDR3 protein: CASRETGTGPTQPQHF. CDR3 nucleotides: TGTGCCAGCAGAGAGACCGGGACAGGGCCTACGCAGCCCCAGCATTTT. The complete variable domain, with remaining parts taken from reference TRBV28 and TRBJ1-5, reads DVKVTQSSRYLVKRTGEKVFLECVQDMDHENMFWYRQDPGLGLRLIYFSYDVKMKEKGDIPEGYSVSREKKERFSLILESASTNQTSMYLCASRETGTGPTQPQHFGDGTRLSIL.

The chain links TRBV18 to TRBJ1-1, with TRBD1 identical over 10 bases. The CDR3 loop spans 14 amino acids. The ends lost 6 bases at V and 5 bases at J; junction bases unmatched: 6. In germline, CDR1 is KGHSH, CDR2 LQKENI. The chain's CDR3 is CASSGTGDLTEAFF. The CDR3 DNA reads TGTGCCAGCTCGGGGACAGGGGATTTGACTGAAGCTTTCTTT.

The chain couples TRBV12-3 or TRBV12-4 to TRBJ2-5; 7 bases line up with TRBD2. V was pared by 3 bases and J by 6 bases, with 4 bases of the junction left unmatched. The CDR3 is 13 residues long. The CDR3 protein is CASSLRGTKTQYF. The DNA for the CDR3 is TGTGCCAGCAGTTTGCGGGGGACGAAGACCCAGTACTTC.

The V call is TRBV5-1, the J call TRBJ1-1; no definite D call. The CDR3 spans 14 residues. Germline V gene sequence: CDR1 SGHRS, CDR2 YFSETQ. V lost 4 bases, J lost 3 bases, and 13 bases lay in between. In DNA form, the CDR3 reads TGCGCCAGCAGCACGGGGTCGGAGGACACTGAAGCTTTCTTT. Its protein is CASSTGSEDTEAFF.

The genes are TRBV7-2 and TRBJ2-1, with D perhaps matching TRBD1 (6 bases). The CDR3 length is 15 residues. V lost 6 bases to trimming and J lost 2 bases, with 14 bases between them. The germline gives CDR1 SGHTA, CDR2 FQGNSA. CDR3 DNA: TGTGCCAGCAGGTACACAGGGAACCCCTACAATGAGCAGTTCTTC. Protein product: CASRYTGNPYNEQFF.

This clone came up a few times. The chain couples TRBV2 to TRBJ2-5, with TRBD1 matching over 12 bases. The length of the CDR3 is 15 residues. V shed 4 bases, J shed 2 bases, and the junction held 2 bases outside the gene matches. Looked up from germline, CDR1 is SNHLY and CDR2 is FYNNEI. CDR3 nucleotides: TGTGCCAGCAGTGCGGGACAGGGGGCTCAAGAGACCCAGTACTTC. Translated: CASSAGQGAQETQYF.

This chain connects TRBV27 to TRBJ2-7, with TRBD2 matching over 7 bases. Per the germline V gene, CDR1 is MNHEY and CDR2 is SMNVEV (reference sequence). The CDR3 totals 15 residues. Trimming took 2 bases from V and 3 from J; bases not matched to a gene: 7. For the CDR3, the DNA is TGTGCCAGCAGTTTACGGGGAGGGTTGAGCTACGAGCAGTACTTC. Translating gives CASSLRGGLSYEQYF.

This rearrangement joins TRBV5-1 to TRBJ1-3, with TRBD1 as a possible D gene (6 bases). Germline V gene data show CDR1 as SGHRS and CDR2 as YFSETQ. V was cut by 2 bases and J by 1 base, with 13 bases left in between. The CDR3 is 16 amino acids. The CDR3 nucleotides read TGCGCCAGCAGCTTACAGGGTGTCTCTTCTGGAAACACCATATATTTT. Residues: CASSLQGVSSGNTIYF.

CDR3 nucleotides: TGTGCCAGCAGTCCCCGTAGGACAGGGGGAAGCTCCTATAATTCACCCCTCCACTTT. Its translation is CASSPRRTGGSSYNSPLHF. V is TRBV27 and J is TRBJ1-6, with 10 bases lining up with TRBD1. Trimming at V came to 5 bases and at J to 0 bases, leaving 10 bases not matched to a gene. This CDR3 is built from 19 residues. The germline V gene encodes CDR1 MNHEY and CDR2 SMNVEV (reference sequence).

This clone was seen only once. V and J are TRBV5-1 and TRBJ1-1; possible D gene TRBD1, 5 bases. Germline assignment: CDR1 SGHRS and CDR2 YFSETQ. V was cut by 0 bases and J by 5 bases, with 11 bases left in between. The CDR3 covers 14 residues. CDR3: CASSLVGEGTEAFF. In DNA, the CDR3 is TGCGCCAGCAGCTTGGTGGGGGAGGGGACTGAAGCTTTCTTT.

The chain joins TRBV30 to TRBJ1-5; D uncertain. The V end lost 1 base, the J end lost 6 bases, and 19 bases lay between the germline ends. The germline gives CDR1 GTSNPN, CDR2 SVGIG (reference sequence). The CDR3 loop spans 16 amino acids. The chain's CDR3 is CAWSGERAVIIQPQHF. In nucleotides, the CDR3 is TGTGCCTGGAGTGGGGAGAGGGCGGTAATTATTCAGCCCCAGCATTTT.

The chain combines TRBV11-2 with TRBJ1-2; 12 nucleotides align to TRBD1. This CDR3 comprises 15 residues. The V gene end was trimmed by 1 base and the J gene end by 4 bases; junction bases not matched to a gene: 1. Looked up from germline, CDR1 is SGHAT and CDR2 is FQNNGV. The CDR3 DNA sequence: TGTGCCAGCAGCTTAGGGGGACAGGGGGCCTATGGCTACACCTTC. Amino acids: CASSLGGQGAYGYTF. The entire variable domain, with the rest obtained from reference TRBV11-2 and TRBJ1-2, is as follows: EAGVAQSPRYKIIEKRQSVAFWCNPISGHATLYWYQQILGQGPKLLIQFQNNGVVDDSQLPKDRFSAERLKGVDSTLKIQPAKLEDSAVYLCASSLGGQGAYGYTFGSGTRLTVV.

This chain connects TRBV4-2 to TRBJ1-3; D not certain. Per the germline V gene, CDR1 is LGHNA and CDR2 is YNFKEQ. Deletions cut 0 bases from V and 0 bases from J, with 9 bases between. This CDR3 contains 16 residues. The CDR3 region is CASSQDQGSSGNTIYF. CDR3 in DNA: TGTGCCAGCAGCCAAGATCAAGGGAGCTCTGGAAACACCATATATTTT.

V is TRBV2 and J is TRBJ1-5; the D gene is possibly TRBD1 (5 bases). V lost 7 bases and J 3 bases, leaving 10 bases between the germline ends. This CDR3 contains 13 residues. Germline lookup yields CDR1 SNHLY and CDR2 FYNNEI. The CDR3, as DNA: TGTGCCAGCATTGGCAGGGACAATCAGCCCCAGCATTTT. Protein product: CASIGRDNQPQHF.

Notes on this clone: This specimen includes other DNA sequences encoding the same CDR3. The rearrangement joins TRBV3-1 (or the pseudogene TRBV3-2) to TRBJ1-2; TRBD1 aligns across 10 bases. CDR3 length: 14 amino acids. Trimming at V came to 4 bases and at J to 2 bases, leaving 1 base not matched to a gene. In germline, CDR1 is LGHDT, CDR2 YNNKEL (reference sequence). The CDR3 sequence: CASSPGQGNYGYTF. The CDR3, as DNA: TGTGCCAGCAGCCCGGGACAGGGGAACTATGGCTACACCTTC.

This chain connects TRBV30 to TRBJ2-4, with 10 positions matching TRBD1. The CDR3 totals 14 residues. Per germline, CDR1 GTSNPN and CDR2 SVGIG (reference sequence). The ends lost 3 bases at V and 3 bases at J; junction bases unmatched: 2. The CDR3 region has the DNA TGTGCCTGGAGGGACAGGGGGGACAAAAACATTCAGTACTTC. Its protein is CAWRDRGDKNIQYF.

V gene TRBV5-1 combines with J gene TRBJ2-1; TRBD1 matches at 8 bases. Germline CDR1 is SGHRS and CDR2 is YFSETQ. CDR3 size: 15 residues. The trim removed 0 bases at V and 7 bases at J, leaving 6 bases unmatched. The CDR3 region is CASSLAGDRRNEQFF. CDR3 sequence (DNA): TGCGCCAGCAGCTTGGCGGGGGACAGGCGGAATGAGCAGTTCTTC.